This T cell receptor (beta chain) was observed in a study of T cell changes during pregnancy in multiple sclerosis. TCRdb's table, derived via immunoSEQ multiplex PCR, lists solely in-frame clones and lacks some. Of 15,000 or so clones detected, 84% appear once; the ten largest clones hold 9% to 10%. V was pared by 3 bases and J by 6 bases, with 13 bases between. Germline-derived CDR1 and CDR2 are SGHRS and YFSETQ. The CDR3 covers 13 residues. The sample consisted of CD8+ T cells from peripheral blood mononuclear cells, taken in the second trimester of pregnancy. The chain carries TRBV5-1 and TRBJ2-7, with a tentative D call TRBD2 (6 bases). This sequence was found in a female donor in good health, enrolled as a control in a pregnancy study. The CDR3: CASSYGTWGEQYF. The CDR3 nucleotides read TGCGCCAGCAGCTACGGGACTTGGGGCGAGCAGTACTTC.